This T cell receptor (beta chain) is drawn from a study of blood T cell repertoires in COVID-19. Study background: In each case, the material was cDNA or gDNA derived from T cells, B-cell-depleted T cells, or PBMCs.

Germline V gives CDR1 SGDLS, CDR2 YYNGEE. The CDR3 extends over 14 amino acids. The junction had 3 bases not matched to a gene; V was cut back by 4 bases and J by 4 bases. As processed by the authors: Reference gene primer amplification in the assay estimated nucleated cell counts. Generated by immunoSEQ multiplex PCR, the TCRdb table keeps only in-frame clones and is missing some. For V, J and clone size, that table is used; D and trimming come from the DNA. This sample has about 210,000 clones; roughly 91% occur once, and the top ten carry 7% to 9%. Turning to this clone: Distinct nucleotide sequences in the sample also encode this CDR3.

The V and J genes are TRBV9 and TRBJ2-7; 12 bases are a match to TRBD2. This TCR was sampled from a man aged 25-40 years in a cohort exposed to, infected with or recovered from COVID-19 (not recorded which). The sequenced sample consisted of PBMCs or T cells enriched from blood (not recorded which). The CDR3 nucleotides read TGTGCCAGCAGCCCCGGACTAGCGGGGTACGAGCAGTACTTC. Protein product: CASSPGLAGYEQYF.